What follows are 9 T cell receptor beta chains derived from one specimen sequenced in a study of neurological immune-mediated disorders. Time point denoted: longitudinal time-point 2. TCRdb called the 5' RACE reads again in MiXCR, with one record for every CDR3 protein. The profile shows tens of thousands of distinct CDR3 sequences, 9.7% of them singletons. The sample taken for sequencing was PBMCs. The receptors shown here come from a man under 40 in good health.

In this sample, this clonotype turned up many times. The CDR3, as DNA: TGCGCCAGCAGCCCCGGCGGGTGGGCTTTGAGCACAGATACGCAGTATTTT. The encoded protein is CASSPGGWALSTDTQYF. This chain links TRBV5-1 with TRBJ2-3; D is perhaps TRBD2 (5 bases). CDR1 is SGHRS and CDR2 is YFSETQ in the germline V gene. This CDR3 is 17 amino acids long. Trimming left V 4 bases short and J 0 bases short, with 18 bases between.

With regard to this clonotype: The limits of the CDR3 on the DNA are not certain, so only TCRdb's listed CDR3 is given. The chain joins TRBV5-1 to TRBJ2-3; TRBD2 is the table's D call, not checked against the DNA. 21 amino acids form the CDR3, both terminal residues included. Germline loops: CDR1 SGHRS, CDR2 YFSETQ. Here the CDR3 reads CASSFYICSARTSGRQDTQYF.

The table lists this clonotype with many counts. The chain carries TRBV20-1 and TRBJ1-4; perhaps TRBD1 as D (5 bases). Germline V gene lookup returns CDR1 DFQATT and CDR2 SNEGSKA (reference sequence). This CDR3 comprises 15 residues. The germline V and J ends were trimmed by 3 bases and 14 bases, with 25 bases remaining between them. CDR3 sequence: CSASTGSNPPVGLFF. CDR3 sequence (DNA): TGCAGTGCTAGCACAGGCTCGAACCCTCCGGTGGGTCTGTTTTTT.

This clonotype was observed many times. The rearrangement joins TRBV5-1 to TRBJ1-5, with no clear D. CDR1 and CDR2 from the germline V gene are SGHRS and YFSETQ. V gave up 5 bases and J gave up 7 bases, with 4 bases separating them. This CDR3 is 10 amino acids long. CDR3 residues: CASSGQPQHF. For the CDR3, the DNA is TGCGCCAGCAGTGGCCAGCCCCAGCATTTT.

This clonotype was found a few times. The rearrangement links TRBV6-1 to TRBJ2-7, with 11 bases lining up with TRBD2. Losses at the gene ends were 6 bases for V and 4 bases for J; bases not matched to a gene: 11. The germline V gene has CDR1 MNHNS and CDR2 SASEGT. The CDR3 has 16 amino acids. The CDR3 DNA sequence: TGTGCCAGCAGGTCACTAGCGGGGGAAGGGGGTTACGAGCAGTACTTC. Its translation is CASRSLAGEGGYEQYF.

This clonotype has ten or more counts. The V call is TRBV5-1, the J call TRBJ2-1, with a weak D call TRBD1 (6 bases). CDR3 length equals 15 residues. Germline values: CDR1 SGHRS, CDR2 YFSETQ. Trimming took 7 bases from V and 0 from J, leaving 14 bases between them. CDR3 sequence: CASASGVLSYNEQFF. In nucleotides, the CDR3 is TGCGCCAGCGCGTCAGGGGTACTCTCCTACAATGAGCAGTTCTTC.

This clonotype showed up many times. The CDR3 protein is CASSSDPGGRTDTQYF. The CDR3 bases are TGTGCCAGCAGCTCGGACCCCGGGGGGCGGACAGATACGCAGTATTTT. J is TRBJ2-3 and V is TRBV5-6, with D possibly being TRBD2 (7 bases). The V gene's germline CDR1 is SGHDT and CDR2 YYEEEE. The V end lost 3 bases, the J end lost 3 bases, and 17 bases lay between the germline ends. The CDR3 sequence is 16 residues long.

With respect to this clonotype: At one end, the junction sequence differs from germline, possibly due to a read error. This chain joins TRBV18 and TRBJ2-2; D might be TRBD1 (6 bases). The germline CDR1 and CDR2 sequences are KGHSH and LQKENI. This CDR3 comprises 16 residues. This CDR3 is CASSPPGQPNTGELFF. The CDR3 region has the DNA TGCGCCAGCTCACCCCCGGGACAACCGAACACCGGGGAGCTGTTTTTT.

This clonotype was seen many times. V is TRBV7-2 and J is TRBJ2-2; 9 bases are a match to TRBD1. Per germline, CDR1 SGHTA and CDR2 FQGNSA. After removal of 2 bases from V and 3 bases from J, the junction contained 7 bases not matched to a gene. The CDR3 extends over 17 amino acids. The CDR3 sequence is CASSLSGQGRDTGELFF. For the CDR3, the DNA is TGTGCCAGCAGCTTAAGTGGACAGGGGAGGGACACCGGGGAGCTGTTTTTT.